The next 15 T cell receptor beta chains were all read from a single sample in a study of identical twins. TCRdb re-called the 5' RACE reads through MiXCR, storing one row per CDR3 protein. The profile shows 450,000 to 650,000 distinct CDR3 sequences, around 15% of them singletons. These records were also assigned to another study, of yellow fever vaccine responses in identical twins.

The sequencing sample was made of CD4+ T cells sorted from blood. The receptor set was obtained from a woman younger than 30 in good health.

This clonotype was detected a few times. The chain couples TRBV4-1 to TRBJ2-2, with a tentative D call TRBD2 (6 bases). CDR1 and CDR2 (germline): MGHRA, YSYEKL. V gave up 8 bases and J gave up 6 bases, with 16 bases separating them. The CDR3 sequence is 14 residues long. The CDR3 loop is CASSYGGWSGELFF. CDR3 DNA: TGCGCCAGCTCCTACGGGGGATGGTCCGGGGAGCTGTTTTTT.

In this sample, this clonotype turned up many times. The V and J genes are TRBV12-3 or TRBV12-4 and TRBJ1-5; unclear D gene. This CDR3 contains 16 residues. V lost 6 bases and J lost 0, with 15 bases in between. The CDR3 region has the DNA TGTGCCAGCAGCCCGAGACTCGGCCTTAGCAATCAGCCCCAGCATTTT. The encoded protein is CASSPRLGLSNQPQHF.

This clonotype was detected a few times. This chain connects TRBV29-1 to TRBJ1-1; 9 nucleotides agree with TRBD1. V lost 6 bases to trimming and J lost 5 bases; unmatched junction nucleotides: 7. The CDR3 extends over 13 amino acids. Germline-derived CDR1 and CDR2 are SQVTM and ANQGSEA. For the CDR3, the DNA is TGCAGCGTGAGGGACAGGGCAGGTACTGAAGCTTTCTTT. It codes for CSVRDRAGTEAFF.

CDR3 in amino acids: CASSTQTSEAFF. In DNA form, the CDR3 reads TGTGCCAGCAGCACCCAAACCTCTGAAGCTTTCTTT. The chain links TRBV28 to TRBJ1-1; D uncertain. The CDR3 has 12 residues. V lost 6 bases, J lost 6 bases, and 11 bases lay in between. The germline gives CDR1 MDHEN, CDR2 SYDVKM.

This clonotype was observed a handful of times. The chain links TRBV11-2 to TRBJ2-2, with D unresolved. From germline, CDR1 is SGHAT and CDR2 FQNNGV. Deletions cut 5 bases from V and 8 bases from J, with 18 bases between. The CDR3 runs 15 residues. CDR3 loop: CASSQSTFNGGELFF. CDR3 nucleotides: TGTGCCAGCAGCCAGTCCACCTTTAATGGAGGGGAGCTGTTTTTT.

This clonotype appeared a few times. The chain couples TRBV12-3 or TRBV12-4 to TRBJ1-6; no clear D. V lost 7 bases and J 9 bases, leaving 16 bases between the germline ends. The CDR3 is 14 residues long. DNA for the CDR3: TGTGCCAGCATGATCGGAGGAGGCTTTTCACCCCTCCACTTT. Its translation is CASMIGGGFSPLHF.

The V gene is TRBV19, the J gene TRBJ2-1, with 8 bases matching TRBD2. CDR3 length: 15 residues. Germline V gives CDR1 LNHDA, CDR2 SQIVND (reference sequence). Trimming took 6 bases from V and 9 from J; bases not matched to a gene: 13. Here the CDR3 DNA reads TGTGCCAGTAGGACGTACCGGGAGGGCCCAGTTGAGCAGTTCTTC. This codes for CASRTYREGPVEQFF.

There are many counts of this clonotype. The chain is built from TRBV18 and TRBJ2-1; 9 nucleotides align to TRBD2. V was pared by 2 bases and J by 0 bases, with 5 bases of the junction left unmatched. Germline CDR1 and CDR2: KGHSH and LQKENI. The length of the CDR3 is 17 residues. The CDR3 loop is CASSPRLAGISYNEQFF. DNA of the CDR3: TGTGCCAGCTCACCAAGGCTAGCGGGGATCTCCTACAATGAGCAGTTCTTC.

J is TRBJ2-3 and V is TRBV24-1, with 7 bases identical to TRBD2. The germline V gene has CDR1 KGHDR and CDR2 SFDVKD. V shed 10 bases and J 2 bases; nucleotides not matched to a gene: 8. This CDR3 is 14 amino acids long. CDR3 in amino acids: CATGAGTTTDTQYF. The CDR3 nucleotides are TGTGCCACGGGAGCCGGGACTACCACAGATACGCAGTATTTT.

The CDR3, as DNA: TGCAGTGCTAGAGTACCCACCAGGGCGGAGAATGAAAAACTGTTTTTT. Amino acid sequence: CSARVPTRAENEKLFF. The rearrangement uses TRBV20-1 and TRBJ1-4; a weak D match, TRBD1 (5 bases). The CDR3 covers 16 residues. Trimming removed 1 base at V and 5 bases at J, with 17 bases between. CDR1 and CDR2 (germline): DFQATT, SNEGSKA (reference sequence).

This clonotype was counted only a few times. The genes are TRBV5-1 and TRBJ2-5, with D possibly matching TRBD2 (5 bases). The CDR3 sequence is 15 residues long. The V end was cut by 1 base, the J end by 4 bases, with 14 bases between. Germline assignment: CDR1 SGHRS and CDR2 YFSETQ. The DNA of the CDR3 is TGCGCCAGCAGCTTGAAGGGAGCTGGAGGAGAGACCCAGTACTTC. It yields the protein CASSLKGAGGETQYF.

The chain joins TRBV20-1 to TRBJ2-1, with 9 nucleotides matching TRBD2. This CDR3 is built from 16 residues. CDR1 is DFQATT and CDR2 is SNEGSKA in the germline V gene (reference sequence). V lost 3 bases to trimming and J lost 6 bases; unmatched junction nucleotides: 12. As DNA, the CDR3 is TGCAGTGCTAGGGTATCGGCGGGGGGGGAGGCCAATGAGCAGTTCTTC. Translating it yields CSARVSAGGEANEQFF.

The chain recombines TRBV9 with TRBJ2-3, with D tentatively TRBD2 (5 bases). Germline V CDR1 and CDR2: SGDLS, YYNGEE. Trimming stripped 4 bases from V and 5 bases from J, with 11 bases between. The CDR3 contains 13 residues. CDR3 protein: CASSLRVEDTQYF. CDR3 coding DNA: TGTGCCAGCAGCCTGCGGGTGGAAGATACGCAGTATTTT.

The rearrangement links TRBV28 to TRBJ2-7; 9 positions agree with TRBD1. This CDR3 is 15 amino acids long. Germline-derived CDR1 and CDR2 are MDHEN and SYDVKM. V gave up 4 bases and J gave up 5 bases; unmatched junction bases: 9. CDR3 sequence reads: CASSSKTGTGNEQYF. DNA for the CDR3: TGTGCCAGCAGTTCCAAAACCGGGACAGGGAACGAGCAGTACTTC.

At least ten counts were recorded for this clonotype. The rearrangement links TRBV12-3 or TRBV12-4 to TRBJ1-1; D might be TRBD1 (6 bases). CDR3 size: 15 residues. V lost 8 bases and J 5 bases, leaving 21 bases between the germline ends. The CDR3 DNA reads as TGTGCCAGCGGACCGGGGGCAGAAGGAACAACTGAAGCTTTCTTT. The encoded protein is CASGPGAEGTTEAFF.